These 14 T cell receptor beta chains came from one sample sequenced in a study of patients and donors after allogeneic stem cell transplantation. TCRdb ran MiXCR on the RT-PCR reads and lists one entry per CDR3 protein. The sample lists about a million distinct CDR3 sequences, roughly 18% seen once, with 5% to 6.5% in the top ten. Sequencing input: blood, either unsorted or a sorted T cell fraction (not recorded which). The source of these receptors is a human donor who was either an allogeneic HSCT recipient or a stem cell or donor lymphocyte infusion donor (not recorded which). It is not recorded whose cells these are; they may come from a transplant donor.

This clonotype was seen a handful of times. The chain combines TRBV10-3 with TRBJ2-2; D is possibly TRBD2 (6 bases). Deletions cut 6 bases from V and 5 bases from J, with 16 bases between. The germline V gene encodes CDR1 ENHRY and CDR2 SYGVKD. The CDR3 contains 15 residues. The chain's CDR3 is CAISSEGLRTGELFF. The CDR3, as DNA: TGTGCCATCAGCTCGGAGGGCCTGAGGACCGGGGAGCTGTTTTTT.

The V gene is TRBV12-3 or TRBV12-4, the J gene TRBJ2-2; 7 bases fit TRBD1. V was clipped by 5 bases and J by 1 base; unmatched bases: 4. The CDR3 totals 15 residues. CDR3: CASSQRTGNTGELFF. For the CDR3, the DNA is TGTGCCAGCAGTCAACGGACAGGGAACACCGGGGAGCTGTTTTTT.

CDR3 loop: CASTRQGNYGYTF. CDR3 DNA: TGTGCCAGCACTCGACAGGGAAACTATGGCTACACCTTC. The chain is built from TRBV25-1 and TRBJ1-2, with TRBD1 matching over 7 bases. V shed 7 bases, J shed 2 bases, and the junction held 4 bases outside the gene matches. CDR1 and CDR2 (germline): MGHDK, SYGVNS. CDR3 length equals 13 residues.

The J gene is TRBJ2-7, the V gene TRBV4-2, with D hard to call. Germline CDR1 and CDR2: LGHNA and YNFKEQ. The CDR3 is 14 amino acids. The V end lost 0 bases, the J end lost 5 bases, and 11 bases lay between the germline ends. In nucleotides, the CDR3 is TGTGCCAGCAGCCAAGAAGTAGTTGTCGACGAGCAGTACTTC. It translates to CASSQEVVVDEQYF.

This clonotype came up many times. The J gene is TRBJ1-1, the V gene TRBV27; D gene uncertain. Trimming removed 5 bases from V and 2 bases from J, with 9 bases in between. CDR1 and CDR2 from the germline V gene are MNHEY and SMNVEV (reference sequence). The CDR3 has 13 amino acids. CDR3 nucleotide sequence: TGTGCCAGCAGTACCCCAGGAAACACTGAAGCTTTCTTT. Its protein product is CASSTPGNTEAFF.

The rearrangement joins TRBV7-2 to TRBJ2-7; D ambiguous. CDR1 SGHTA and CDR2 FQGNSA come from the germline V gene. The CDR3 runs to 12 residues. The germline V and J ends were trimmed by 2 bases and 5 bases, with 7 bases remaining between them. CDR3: CASSLSMDEQYF. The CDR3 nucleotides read TGTGCCAGCAGCTTATCTATGGACGAGCAGTACTTC.

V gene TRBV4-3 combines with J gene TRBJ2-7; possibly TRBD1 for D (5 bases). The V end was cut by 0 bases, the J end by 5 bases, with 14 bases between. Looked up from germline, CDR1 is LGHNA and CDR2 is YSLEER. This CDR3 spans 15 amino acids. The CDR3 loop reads CASSQDGASFDEQYF. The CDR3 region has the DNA TGCGCCAGCAGCCAAGATGGGGCCTCCTTTGACGAGCAGTACTTC.

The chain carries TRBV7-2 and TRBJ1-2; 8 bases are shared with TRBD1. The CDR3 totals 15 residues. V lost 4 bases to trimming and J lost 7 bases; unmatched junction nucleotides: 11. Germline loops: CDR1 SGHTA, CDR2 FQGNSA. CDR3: CASSSSRADRAGYTF. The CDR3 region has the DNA TGTGCCAGCAGCTCATCTCGGGCGGACAGGGCTGGCTACACCTTC.

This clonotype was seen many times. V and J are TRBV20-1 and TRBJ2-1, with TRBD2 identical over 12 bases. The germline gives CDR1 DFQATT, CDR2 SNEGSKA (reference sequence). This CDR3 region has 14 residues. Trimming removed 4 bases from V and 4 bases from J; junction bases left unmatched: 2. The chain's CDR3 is CSATLAGGYNEQFF. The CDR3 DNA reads TGCAGTGCTACACTAGCGGGGGGTTACAATGAGCAGTTCTTC.

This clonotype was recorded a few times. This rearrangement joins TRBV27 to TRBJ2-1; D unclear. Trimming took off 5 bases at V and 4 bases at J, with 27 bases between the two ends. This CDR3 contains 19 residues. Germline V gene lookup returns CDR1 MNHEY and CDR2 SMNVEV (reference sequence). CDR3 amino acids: CASSPIDKRVGDPYNEQFF. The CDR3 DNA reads TGTGCCAGCAGTCCCATAGATAAAAGAGTGGGCGATCCATACAATGAGCAGTTCTTC.

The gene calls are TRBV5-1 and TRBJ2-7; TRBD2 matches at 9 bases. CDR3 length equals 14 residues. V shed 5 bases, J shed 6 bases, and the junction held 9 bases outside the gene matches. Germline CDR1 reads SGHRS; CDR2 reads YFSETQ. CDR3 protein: CASSLLAGEAEQYF. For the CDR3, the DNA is TGCGCCAGCAGTCTCTTAGCGGGAGAAGCCGAGCAGTACTTC.

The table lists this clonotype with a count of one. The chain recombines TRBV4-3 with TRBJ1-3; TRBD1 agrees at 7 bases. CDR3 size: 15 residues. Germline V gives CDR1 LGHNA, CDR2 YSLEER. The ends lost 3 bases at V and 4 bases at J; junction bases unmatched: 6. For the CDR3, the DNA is TGCGCCAGCAGCCATATACAGGGGAGGGGAAACACCATATATTTT. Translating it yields CASSHIQGRGNTIYF.

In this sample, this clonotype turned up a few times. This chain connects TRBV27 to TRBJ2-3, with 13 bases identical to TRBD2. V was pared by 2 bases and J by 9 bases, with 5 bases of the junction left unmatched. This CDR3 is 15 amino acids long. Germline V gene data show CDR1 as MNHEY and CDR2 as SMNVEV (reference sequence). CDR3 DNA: TGTGCCAGCAGTTTAGGACTAGCGGGAGTAGGGACGCAGTATTTT. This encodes CASSLGLAGVGTQYF.

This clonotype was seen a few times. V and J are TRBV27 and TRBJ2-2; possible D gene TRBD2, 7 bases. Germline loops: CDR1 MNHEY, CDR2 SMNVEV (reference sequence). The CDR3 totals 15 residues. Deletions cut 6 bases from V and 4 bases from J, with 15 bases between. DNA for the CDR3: TGTGCCAGCAGGGGGGGGGCGCCAGGCACCGGGGAGCTGTTTTTT. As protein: CASRGGAPGTGELFF.